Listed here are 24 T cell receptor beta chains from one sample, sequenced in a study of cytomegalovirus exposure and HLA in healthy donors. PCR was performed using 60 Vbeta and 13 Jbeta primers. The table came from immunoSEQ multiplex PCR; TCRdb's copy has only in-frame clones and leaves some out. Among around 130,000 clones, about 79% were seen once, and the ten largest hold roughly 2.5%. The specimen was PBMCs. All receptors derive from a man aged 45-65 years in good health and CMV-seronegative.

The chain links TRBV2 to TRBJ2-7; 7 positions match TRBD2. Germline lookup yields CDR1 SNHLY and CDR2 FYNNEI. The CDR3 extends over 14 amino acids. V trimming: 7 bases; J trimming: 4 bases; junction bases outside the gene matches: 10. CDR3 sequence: CASTVTSSVYEQYF. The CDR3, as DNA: TGTGCCAGCACGGTGACTAGCTCCGTGTACGAGCAGTACTTC. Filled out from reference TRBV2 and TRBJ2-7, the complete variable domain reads EPEVTQTPSHQVTQMGQEVILRCVPISNHLYFYWYRQILGQKVEFLVSFYNNEISEKSEIFDDQFSVERPDGSNFTLKIRSTKLEDSAMYFCASTVTSSVYEQYFGPGTRLTVT.

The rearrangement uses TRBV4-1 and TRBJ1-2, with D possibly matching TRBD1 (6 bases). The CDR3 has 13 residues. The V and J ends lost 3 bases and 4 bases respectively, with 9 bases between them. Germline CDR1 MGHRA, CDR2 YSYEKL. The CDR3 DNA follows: TGCGCCAGCAGCCAGGGGGCGGTCTATGGCTACACCTTC. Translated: CASSQGAVYGYTF.

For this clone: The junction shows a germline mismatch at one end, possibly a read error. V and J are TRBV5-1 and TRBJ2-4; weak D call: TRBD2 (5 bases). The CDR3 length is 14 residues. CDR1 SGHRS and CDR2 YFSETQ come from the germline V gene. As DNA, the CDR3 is TGCGCCAGCAGAAGTGAGGGAGCCAAAAACATGCAGTACTTC. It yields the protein CASRSEGAKNMQYF.

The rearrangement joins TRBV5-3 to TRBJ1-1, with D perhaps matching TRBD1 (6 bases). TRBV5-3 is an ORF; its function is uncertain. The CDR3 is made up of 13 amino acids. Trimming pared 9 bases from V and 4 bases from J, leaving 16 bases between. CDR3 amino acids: CATGGARSTEAFF. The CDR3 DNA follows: TGTGCCACCGGGGGGGCGCGGAGCACTGAAGCTTTCTTT.

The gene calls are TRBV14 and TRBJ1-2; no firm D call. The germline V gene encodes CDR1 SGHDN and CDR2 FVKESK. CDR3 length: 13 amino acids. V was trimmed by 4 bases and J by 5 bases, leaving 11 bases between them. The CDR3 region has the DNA TGTGCCAGCAGCCTCCCCAGAGGGTATGGCTACACCTTC. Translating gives CASSLPRGYGYTF.

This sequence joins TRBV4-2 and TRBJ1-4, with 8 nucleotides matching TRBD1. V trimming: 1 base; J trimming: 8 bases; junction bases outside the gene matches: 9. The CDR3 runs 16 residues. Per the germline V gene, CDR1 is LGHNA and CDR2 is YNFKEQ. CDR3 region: CASSQGAGGAGEKLFF. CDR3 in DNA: TGTGCCAGCAGCCAAGGGGCAGGGGGCGCAGGAGAAAAACTGTTTTTT.

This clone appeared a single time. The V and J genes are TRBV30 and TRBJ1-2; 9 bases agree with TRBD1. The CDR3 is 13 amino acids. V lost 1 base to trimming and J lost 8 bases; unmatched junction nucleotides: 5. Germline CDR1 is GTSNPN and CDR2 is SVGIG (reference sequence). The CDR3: CAWSANRGLGYTF. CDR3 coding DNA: TGTGCCTGGAGTGCCAACAGGGGGCTAGGCTACACCTTC.

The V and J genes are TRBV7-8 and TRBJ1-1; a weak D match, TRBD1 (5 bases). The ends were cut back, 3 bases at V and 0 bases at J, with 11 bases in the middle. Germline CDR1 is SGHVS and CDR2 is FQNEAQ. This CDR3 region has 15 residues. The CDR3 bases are TGTGCCAGCAGCTTTACGACAGTCATGAACACTGAAGCTTTCTTT. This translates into CASSFTTVMNTEAFF.

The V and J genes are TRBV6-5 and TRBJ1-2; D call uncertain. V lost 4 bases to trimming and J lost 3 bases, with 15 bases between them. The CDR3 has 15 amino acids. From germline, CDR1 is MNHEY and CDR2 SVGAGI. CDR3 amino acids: CASSSSPQAYYGYTF. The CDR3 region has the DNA TGTGCCAGCAGTTCCTCCCCCCAGGCTTACTATGGCTACACCTTC.

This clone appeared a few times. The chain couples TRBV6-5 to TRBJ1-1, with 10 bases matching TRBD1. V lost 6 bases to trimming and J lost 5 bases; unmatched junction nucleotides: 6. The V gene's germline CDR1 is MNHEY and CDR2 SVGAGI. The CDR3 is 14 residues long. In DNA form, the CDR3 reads TGTGCCAGCAGAAGACAGGGGGCGGGGACTGAAGCTTTCTTT. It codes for CASRRQGAGTEAFF.

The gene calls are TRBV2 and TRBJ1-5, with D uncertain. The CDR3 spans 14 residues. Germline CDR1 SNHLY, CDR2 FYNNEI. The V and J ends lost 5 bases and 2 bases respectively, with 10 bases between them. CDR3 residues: CASSNQRGNQPQHF. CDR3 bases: TGTGCCAGCAGTAACCAGCGTGGCAATCAGCCCCAGCATTTT.

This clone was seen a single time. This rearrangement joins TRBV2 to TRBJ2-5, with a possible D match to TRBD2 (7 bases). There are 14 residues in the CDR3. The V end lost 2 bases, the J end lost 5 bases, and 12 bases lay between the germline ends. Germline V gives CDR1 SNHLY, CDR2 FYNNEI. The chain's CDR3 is CASSESRGGETQYF. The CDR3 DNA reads TGTGCCAGCAGTGAATCCAGGGGAGGGGAGACCCAGTACTTC.

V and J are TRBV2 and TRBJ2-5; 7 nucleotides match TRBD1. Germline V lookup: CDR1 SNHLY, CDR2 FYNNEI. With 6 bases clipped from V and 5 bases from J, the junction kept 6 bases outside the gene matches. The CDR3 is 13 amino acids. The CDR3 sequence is CASRWTGLETQYF. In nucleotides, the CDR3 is TGTGCCAGCAGGTGGACAGGTCTTGAGACCCAGTACTTC.

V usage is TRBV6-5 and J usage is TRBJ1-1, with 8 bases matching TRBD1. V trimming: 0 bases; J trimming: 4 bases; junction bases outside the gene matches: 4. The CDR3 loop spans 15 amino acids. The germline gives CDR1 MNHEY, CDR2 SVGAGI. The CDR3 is CASSYSITGGTEAFF. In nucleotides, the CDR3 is TGTGCCAGCAGTTACTCCATAACAGGGGGCACTGAAGCTTTCTTT.

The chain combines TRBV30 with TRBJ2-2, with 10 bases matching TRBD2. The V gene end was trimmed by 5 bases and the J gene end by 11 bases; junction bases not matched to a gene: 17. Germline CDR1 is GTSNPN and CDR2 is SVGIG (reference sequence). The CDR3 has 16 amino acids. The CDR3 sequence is CAWGLALAGPGRELFF. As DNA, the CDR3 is TGTGCCTGGGGCTTAGCACTAGCGGGGCCCGGGAGAGAGCTGTTTTTT.

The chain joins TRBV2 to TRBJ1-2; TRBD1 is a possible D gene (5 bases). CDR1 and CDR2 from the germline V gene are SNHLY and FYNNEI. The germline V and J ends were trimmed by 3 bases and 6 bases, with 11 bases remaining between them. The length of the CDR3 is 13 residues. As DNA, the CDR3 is TGTGCCAGCAGTGATCGGGGGTCGGATGGCTACACCTTC. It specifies CASSDRGSDGYTF. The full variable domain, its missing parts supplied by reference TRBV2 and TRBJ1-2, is EPEVTQTPSHQVTQMGQEVILRCVPISNHLYFYWYRQILGQKVEFLVSFYNNEISEKSEIFDDQFSVERPDGSNFTLKIRSTKLEDSAMYFCASSDRGSDGYTFGSGTRLTVV.

CDR3 DNA sequence: TGTGCCAGCAGCTTAGGACAGGCCGCCTACGAGCAGTACTTC. This sequence encodes CASSLGQAAYEQYF. The V call is TRBV7-2, the J call TRBJ2-7, with D perhaps TRBD1 (6 bases). This CDR3 has 14 amino acids. CDR1 and CDR2 from the germline V gene are SGHTA and FQGNSA. Trimming took off 1 base at V and 2 bases at J, with 9 bases between the two ends. The full variable domain, rest sourced from reference TRBV7-2 and TRBJ2-7, is GAGVSQSPSNKVTEKGKDVELRCDPISGHTALYWYRQSLGQGLEFLIYFQGNSAPDKSGLPSDRFSAERTGGSVSTLTIQRTQQEDSAVYLCASSLGQAAYEQYFGPGTRLTVT.

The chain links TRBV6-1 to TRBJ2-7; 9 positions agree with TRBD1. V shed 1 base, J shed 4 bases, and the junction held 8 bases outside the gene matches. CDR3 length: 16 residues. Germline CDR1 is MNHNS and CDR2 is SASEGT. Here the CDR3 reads CASSEVILQGAYEQYF. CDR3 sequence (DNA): TGTGCCAGCAGTGAAGTGATCCTACAGGGGGCTTACGAGCAGTACTTC.

The DNA of the CDR3 is TGCGCCAGCAGCAAAGCGGGGGAGTTCTACAATGAGCAGTTCTTC. Translating it yields CASSKAGEFYNEQFF. The chain joins TRBV5-1 to TRBJ2-1, with TRBD2 identical over 8 bases. CDR3 length: 15 amino acids. The V gene's germline CDR1 is SGHRS and CDR2 YFSETQ. V dropped 4 bases and J dropped 3; count of bases not matched to a gene: 6.

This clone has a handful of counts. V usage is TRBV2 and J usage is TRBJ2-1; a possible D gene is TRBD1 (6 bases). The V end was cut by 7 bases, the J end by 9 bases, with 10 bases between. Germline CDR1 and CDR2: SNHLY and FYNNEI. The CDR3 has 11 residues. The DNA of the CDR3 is TGTGCCAGCACTCAGGGGTTTGAGCAGTTCTTC. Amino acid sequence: CASTQGFEQFF.

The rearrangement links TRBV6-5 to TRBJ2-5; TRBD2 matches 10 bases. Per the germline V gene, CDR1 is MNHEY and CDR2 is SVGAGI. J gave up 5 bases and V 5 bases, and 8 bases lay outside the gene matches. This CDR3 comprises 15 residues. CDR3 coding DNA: TGTGCCAGCAGTAGGGAGCGGGGGGGCCTTGAGACCCAGTACTTC. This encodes CASSRERGGLETQYF.

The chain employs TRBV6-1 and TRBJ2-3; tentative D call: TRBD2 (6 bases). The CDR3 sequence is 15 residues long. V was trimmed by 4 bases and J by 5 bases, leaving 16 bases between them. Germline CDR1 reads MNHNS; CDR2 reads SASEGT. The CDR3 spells CASSALGGVGDTQYF. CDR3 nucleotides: TGTGCCAGCAGTGCGTTGGGCGGGGTCGGAGATACGCAGTATTTT.

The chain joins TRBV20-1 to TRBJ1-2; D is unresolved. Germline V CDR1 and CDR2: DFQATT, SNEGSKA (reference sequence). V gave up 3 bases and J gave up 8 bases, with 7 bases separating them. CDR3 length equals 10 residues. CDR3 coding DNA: TGCAGTGCTAGGTCAGCGGGCTACACCTTC. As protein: CSARSAGYTF.

In DNA form, the CDR3 reads TGCAGCGTCCGGTCCCACGCAGGGGGCGATTACGAGCAGTACTTC. This gives the protein CSVRSHAGGDYEQYF. J is TRBJ2-7 and V is TRBV29-1, with 8 bases aligning to TRBD1. The V gene end was trimmed by 6 bases and the J gene end by 4 bases; junction bases not matched to a gene: 14. The CDR3 totals 15 residues. The V gene's germline CDR1 is SQVTM and CDR2 ANQGSEA.